This TCR beta chain was retrieved from a study of OX40 agonist ivuxolimab in advanced cancers. The wider study: The group had a mean age of about 60 years, ranged from about 20 to 90, and was roughly 80% male. Findings and caveats of the study: Blood T cells, both CD4+ and CD8+, expanded clonally by week 6 at 0.1 to 3.0 mg/kg.

As for this clone: What it binds is unknown.

The data were produced by immunoSEQ multiplex PCR, yet TCRdb's version contains in-frame clones alone and is incomplete. The sample shows more than 40,000 clones, 85% to 90% of them seen only once. The sequence was obtained from an adult with an advanced solid tumor such as melanoma, head and neck, liver or kidney cancer. The sample in question was CD4+ or CD8+ T cells sorted from blood, obtained in a trial of the OX40 agonist ivuxolimab.

CDR3 nucleotides: TGTGCCAGTAGTATAGTTGGGGTATCCCCATTCCTCAACTACGAGCAGTACTTC. Its translation: CASSIVGVSPFLNYEQYF. The rearrangement joins TRBV19 to TRBJ2-7, with no clear D. Trimming stripped 1 base from V and 3 bases from J, with 22 bases between. CDR3 length: 18 residues. CDR1 is LNHDA, CDR2 SQIVND, per germline (reference sequence). The whole variable domain, filled in from reference TRBV19 and TRBJ2-7, reads DGGITQSPKYLFRKEGQNVTLSCEQNLNHDAMYWYRQDPGQGLRLIYYSQIVNDFQKGDIAEGYSVSREKKESFPLTVTSAQKNPTAFYLCASSIVGVSPFLNYEQYFGPGTRLTVT.